The 10 T cell receptor beta chains presented below share a single source sample, sequenced in a study of cytomegalovirus exposure and HLA in healthy donors. In the PCR, 60 Vbeta and 13 Jbeta primers were used. This table comes from immunoSEQ multiplex PCR, and its TCRdb copy is limited to in-frame clones, with some not included. The data show over 200,000 clones, about 85% seen once. Source material: PBMCs. The receptors were gathered from a human donor in good health.

This clone was seen more than once but under ten times. The chain uses TRBV19 and TRBJ2-2; 10 nucleotides line up with TRBD2. CDR3 length: 18 amino acids. V lost 8 bases, J lost 4 bases, and 16 bases stayed unmatched. Germline V CDR1 and CDR2: LNHDA, SQIVND (reference sequence). The CDR3, as DNA: TGTGCCAGTTACCATAGCGGGAGGCCCTTAGTTAGCACCGGGGAGCTGTTTTTT. Translated, it gives CASYHSGRPLVSTGELFF.

The V gene is TRBV7-2, the J gene TRBJ1-4; possible D gene TRBD1, 5 bases. Looked up from germline, CDR1 is SGHTA and CDR2 is FQGNSA. There are 14 residues in the CDR3. Trimming stripped 5 bases from V and 5 bases from J, with 12 bases between. This chain's CDR3 is CASSRGGSNEKLFF. CDR3 sequence (DNA): TGTGCCAGCAGCCGCGGGGGGTCAAATGAAAAACTGTTTTTT. Full variable domain (remainder filled in from reference TRBV7-2 and TRBJ1-4): GAGVSQSPSNKVTEKGKDVELRCDPISGHTALYWYRQSLGQGLEFLIYFQGNSAPDKSGLPSDRFSAERTGGSVSTLTIQRTQQEDSAVYLCASSRGGSNEKLFFGSGTQLSVL.

In this sample, this clone turned up once. CDR3 DNA sequence: TGTGCCAGCAGTTCGGGACAGGGGAAGTACGAGCAGTACTTC. Its translation is CASSSGQGKYEQYF. The chain employs TRBV6-5 and TRBJ2-7; 10 nucleotides line up with TRBD1. V lost 4 bases to trimming and J lost 4 bases; unmatched junction nucleotides: 4. The germline CDR1 and CDR2 sequences are MNHEY and SVGAGI. The CDR3 consists of 14 residues.

The genes are TRBV14 and TRBJ2-1; TRBD1 matches at 11 bases. The V segment lost 4 bases and the J segment 0 bases; nucleotides outside the gene matches: 8. The CDR3 extends over 18 amino acids. Germline CDR1 is SGHDN and CDR2 is FVKESK. The CDR3 nucleotides are TGTGCCAGCAGCCTAGGGACCGGGACAGGGGGCTCCTACAATGAGCAGTTCTTC. It is translated as CASSLGTGTGGSYNEQFF.

The chain employs TRBV7-2 and TRBJ1-5; tentatively, D is TRBD1 (6 bases). CDR1 and CDR2 from the germline V gene are SGHTA and FQGNSA. The CDR3 has 15 residues. V shed 3 bases and J shed 1 base, with 10 bases lying between them. CDR3 amino acids: CASSLPGVSNQPQHF. CDR3 in DNA: TGTGCCAGCAGCTTGCCAGGGGTGAGCAATCAGCCCCAGCATTTT.

The chain has TRBV5-4 and TRBJ2-3; D may be TRBD1 (6 bases). Deletions cut 4 bases from V and 3 bases from J, with 24 bases between. The CDR3 runs to 18 residues. Germline-derived CDR1 and CDR2 are SGHNT and YYREEE (reference sequence). CDR3 loop: CASSGVGRQGLYTDTQYF. The CDR3 bases are TGTGCCAGCAGCGGGGTCGGCAGGCAGGGGTTGTATACAGATACGCAGTATTTT.

The V gene is TRBV6-5, the J gene TRBJ2-1, with TRBD2 matching 12 bases. The CDR3 is 16 amino acids. CDR1 is MNHEY and CDR2 is SVGAGI in the germline V gene. V shed 2 bases, J shed 11 bases, and the junction held 10 bases outside the gene matches. DNA for the CDR3: TGTGCCAGCAGTTACAAGGTGACTAGCGGGAGTTACAAGCAGTTCTTC. It codes for CASSYKVTSGSYKQFF.

This chain links TRBV5-1 with TRBJ1-2, with TRBD1 as a possible D gene (6 bases). CDR1 and CDR2 (germline): SGHRS, YFSETQ. CDR3 length: 16 residues. Deletions cut 5 bases from V and 0 bases from J, with 17 bases between. The CDR3 spells CASSSGQDRPNYGYTF. CDR3 in DNA: TGCGCCAGCAGTTCCGGCCAGGACAGACCTAACTATGGCTACACCTTC. Together with reference TRBV5-1 and TRBJ1-2, the CDR3 gives the full variable domain: KAGVTQTPRYLIKTRGQQVTLSCSPISGHRSVSWYQQTPGQGLQFLFEYFSETQRNKGNFPGRFSGRQFSNSRSEMNVSTLELGDSALYLCASSSGQDRPNYGYTFGSGTRLTVV.

This chain connects TRBV6-5 to TRBJ2-7; 8 nucleotides agree with TRBD2. CDR1 and CDR2 (germline): MNHEY, SVGAGI. The CDR3 extends over 15 amino acids. J gave up 3 bases and V 6 bases, and 10 bases lay outside the gene matches. The CDR3 bases are TGTGCCAGCAGCCCCGGGGGGGGAGGAATCTACGAGCAGTACTTC. It translates to CASSPGGGGIYEQYF.

The chain links TRBV4-1 to TRBJ2-1, with 14 bases fitting TRBD2. The junction had 10 bases not matched to a gene; V was cut back by 3 bases and J by 0 bases. Germline V gene lookup returns CDR1 MGHRA and CDR2 YSYEKL. This CDR3 is built from 20 residues. The CDR3 nucleotides are TGCGCCAGCAGCCAGACGGGACTAGCGGGAGACGGGAGCTCCTACAATGAGCAGTTCTTC. This encodes CASSQTGLAGDGSSYNEQFF.